Below, one TCR beta chain is given with its context. Its antigen remains unidentified. There are 14 residues in the CDR3. The V end lost 3 bases, the J end lost 1 base, and 10 bases lay between the germline ends. Germline V lookup: CDR1 GTSNPN, CDR2 SVGIG (reference sequence). Every isolated RNA sample was fully reverse transcribed, so sequencing captured expressed TCRB transcripts. The method was immunoSEQ multiplex PCR; TCRdb's version includes in-frame clones alone and lacks a portion of them. The sample lists roughly 700,000 clones, around an eighth occurring once. These data are taken from a study of beta chain features in type 1 diabetes. The study's findings and limits: All four CD4+ subsets of Type 1 diabetes patients contained TCRB CDR3s that were moderately but significantly shorter. These data did not resolve whether HLA type affects TCRB rearrangement. Type 1 diabetes patients showed fewer insertions and more deletions at VDJ junctions.

Per donor, one heparinised blood draw averaged around 0.12 L. CD45RO/CCR7/CD25/CD127/CD95/CD27 separated CD4+ naive, central memory, regulatory and stem cell-like memory cells by sorting. The source of this sequence is a man younger than 30 with type 1 diabetes. The genes are TRBV30 and TRBJ2-1, with no clear D. Material: naive CD4+ T cells from blood. For the CDR3, the DNA is TGTGCCTGGAGCCTCGAGGAGTCCTACAATGAGCAGTTCTTC. Its translation is CAWSLEESYNEQFF.